What follows describes a single T cell receptor beta chain. As yet, its antigen is unknown. The source of the sample is a study of CD8+ T cells in alopecia areata. As for the study in general: Treated patients were dosed with oral tofacitinib, taking 5 to 10 mg twice daily.

CDR1 is SGHRS and CDR2 is YFSETQ in the germline V gene. This CDR3 contains 16 residues. The V and J ends lost 4 bases and 8 bases respectively, with 22 bases between them. PBMCs were stained for CD3, CD4 and CD8, and CD4+ and CD8+ T cells were sorted. Reverse transcribed after extraction, RNA yielded cDNA as the sequencing template. The protocol was immunoSEQ multiplex PCR, while the TCRdb copy is restricted to in-frame clones and leaves out a portion. The data hold over 150,000 clones, with approximately 59% observed a single time. Overall study findings and caveats: Sequence data from scalp samples additionally include resident alphabeta T cells of normal skin. Clonality exceeded that of normal scalp in lesional scalp, most notably in alopecia totalis/universalis.

Here the sequenced sample was CD4+ T cells sorted from blood, taken at week 0. The TCR sequence derives from a human donor with alopecia areata. The chain employs TRBV5-1 and TRBJ2-1; TRBD2 might be the D (5 bases). CDR3 sequence reads: CASSERPSGVRDEQFF. In DNA, the CDR3 is TGCGCCAGCAGCGAGCGGCCGTCTGGCGTGCGGGATGAGCAGTTCTTC.